Below are 5 T cell receptor beta chains sequenced from a single sample in a study of regulatory T cells in long-lasting Graves disease. Arm-PCR of CDR3 regions with iRepertoire HTBI primers generated TCR beta libraries. TCRdb itself ran the multiplex PCR reads through MiXCR, one entry per CDR3 protein. The data show about 430,000 distinct CDR3 sequences, 15% seen once. The time point here: newly diagnosed GD, antithyroid drugs for less than 3 months. From RNA extracted from PBMCs, the TCR library was made. This sample also belongs to another study, concerning T cells in Graves' hyperthyroidism and ophthalmopathy.

The sequencing here drew on peripheral blood mononuclear cells (PBMCs), taken at new diagnosis, from a patient treated with antithyroid drugs. These TCRs come from a woman in her thirties or forties with Graves disease.

This clonotype was counted only a few times. The rearrangement uses TRBV20-1 and TRBJ2-3; D call uncertain. CDR1 DFQATT and CDR2 SNEGSKA come from the germline V gene (reference sequence). This CDR3 region has 14 residues. Trimming took 3 bases from V and 0 from J, leaving 10 bases between them. Written as DNA, the CDR3 is TGCAGTGCTAGCCCGCCCGCTAGCACAGATACGCAGTATTTT. Amino acids: CSASPPASTDTQYF.

This clonotype was counted at least ten times. The V and J genes are TRBV24-1 and TRBJ2-2, with 9 bases identical to TRBD2. CDR1 is KGHDR and CDR2 is SFDVKD in the germline V gene. This CDR3 comprises 14 residues. Unmatched junction bases numbered 7, after V lost 9 bases and J lost 6 bases. The CDR3 DNA follows: TGTGCCACCGGAGGGGTAGCGGGAGCCGGGGAGCTGTTTTTT. It encodes CATGGVAGAGELFF.

Remarks on this clonotype: This may come from a read error, since a much larger clone is one base off. This chain uses TRBV2 with TRBJ2-3; 9 bases align to TRBD2. The germline CDR1 and CDR2 sequences are SNHLY and FYNNEI. This CDR3 spans 16 amino acids. V lost 7 bases and J lost 2; bases outside the gene matches: 10. In DNA, the CDR3 is TGTGCCAGCACCCCCATGGGACTAGCAGACACAGATACGCAGTATTTT. Amino acid sequence: CASTPMGLADTDTQYF.

Ten or more counts support this clonotype. V usage is TRBV11-2 and J usage is TRBJ1-5; the D is unclear. The ends were cut back, 0 bases at V and 3 bases at J, with 15 bases in the middle. The germline gives CDR1 SGHAT, CDR2 FQNNGV. The CDR3 length is 17 residues. CDR3 protein: CASSLEAGGVFNQPQHF. Here the CDR3 DNA reads TGTGCCAGCAGCTTAGAAGCGGGTGGGGTTTTCAATCAGCCCCAGCATTTT.

CDR3 protein: CASSHELAGGPSDTQYF. The DNA for the CDR3 is TGTGCCAGCAGCCACGAACTAGCGGGAGGGCCATCAGATACGCAGTATTTT. The gene calls are TRBV7-9 and TRBJ2-3, with 13 bases lining up with TRBD2. The CDR3 spans 17 residues. The J segment lost 4 bases and the V segment lost 5 bases, leaving 9 bases of the junction unmatched. Germline V gene sequence: CDR1 SEHNR, CDR2 FQNEAQ (reference sequence).